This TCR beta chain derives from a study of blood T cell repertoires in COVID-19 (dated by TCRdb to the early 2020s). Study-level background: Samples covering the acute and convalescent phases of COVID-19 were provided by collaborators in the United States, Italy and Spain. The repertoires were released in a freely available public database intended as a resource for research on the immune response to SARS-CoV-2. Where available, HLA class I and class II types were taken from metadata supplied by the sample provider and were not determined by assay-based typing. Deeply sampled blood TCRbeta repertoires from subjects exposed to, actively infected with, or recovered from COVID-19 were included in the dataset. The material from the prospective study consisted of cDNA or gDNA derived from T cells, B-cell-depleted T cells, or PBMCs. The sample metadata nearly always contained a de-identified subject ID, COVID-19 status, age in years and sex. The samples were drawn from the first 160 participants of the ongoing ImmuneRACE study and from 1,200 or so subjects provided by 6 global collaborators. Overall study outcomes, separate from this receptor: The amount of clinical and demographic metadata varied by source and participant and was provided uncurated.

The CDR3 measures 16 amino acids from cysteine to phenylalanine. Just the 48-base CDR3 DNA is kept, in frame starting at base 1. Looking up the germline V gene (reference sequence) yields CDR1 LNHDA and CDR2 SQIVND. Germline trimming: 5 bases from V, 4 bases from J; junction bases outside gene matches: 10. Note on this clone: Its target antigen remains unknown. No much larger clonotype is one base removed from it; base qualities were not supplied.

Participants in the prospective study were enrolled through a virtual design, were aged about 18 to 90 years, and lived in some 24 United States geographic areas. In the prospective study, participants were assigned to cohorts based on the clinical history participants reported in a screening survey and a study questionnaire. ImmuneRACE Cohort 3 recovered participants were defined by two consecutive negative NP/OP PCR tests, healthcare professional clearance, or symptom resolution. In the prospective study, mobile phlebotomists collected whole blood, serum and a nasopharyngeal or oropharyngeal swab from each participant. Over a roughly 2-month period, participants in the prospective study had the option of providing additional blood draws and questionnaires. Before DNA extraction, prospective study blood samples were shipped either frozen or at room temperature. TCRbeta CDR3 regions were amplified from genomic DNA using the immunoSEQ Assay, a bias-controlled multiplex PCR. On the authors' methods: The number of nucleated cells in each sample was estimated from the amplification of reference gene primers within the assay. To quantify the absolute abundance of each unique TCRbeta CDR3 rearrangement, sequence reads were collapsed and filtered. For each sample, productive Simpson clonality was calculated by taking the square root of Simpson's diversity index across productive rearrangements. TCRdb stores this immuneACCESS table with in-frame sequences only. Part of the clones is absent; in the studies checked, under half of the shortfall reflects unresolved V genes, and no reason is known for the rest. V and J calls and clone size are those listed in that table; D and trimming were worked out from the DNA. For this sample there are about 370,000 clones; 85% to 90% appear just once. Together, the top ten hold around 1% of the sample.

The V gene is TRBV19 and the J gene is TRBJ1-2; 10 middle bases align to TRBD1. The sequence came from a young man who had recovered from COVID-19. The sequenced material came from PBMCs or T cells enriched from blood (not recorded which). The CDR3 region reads CASSPRTGGILYGYTF. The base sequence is TGTGCCAGTAGTCCGAGGACAGGGGGGATTCTCTATGGCTACACCTTC.